The present TCR beta chain was sequenced within a study of blood T cell repertoires in COVID-19. Turning to the study itself: Specimens from acute and convalescent COVID-19 originated in the United States, Italy and Spain. Sources were T cells, B-cell-depleted T cells, or PBMCs; the material itself was cDNA or gDNA.

Assay used: immunoSEQ multiplex PCR; TCRdb lists only in-frame clones, some missing. The sample shows about 490,000 clones, 70% to 90% of them seen only once. Germline CDR1 is MGHRA and CDR2 is YSYEKL. With V trimmed by 0 bases and J by 10 bases, 5 bases remained unmatched. This CDR3 has 14 residues. The J gene is TRBJ1-1, the V gene TRBV4-1, with TRBD1 matching over 10 bases. Material: peripheral blood. The clonotype comes from a human donor in a cohort sampled during active COVID-19. The CDR3 loop is CASSQESDRGRAFF. CDR3 nucleotide sequence: TGCGCCAGCAGCCAAGAATCGGACAGGGGGAGAGCTTTCTTT.